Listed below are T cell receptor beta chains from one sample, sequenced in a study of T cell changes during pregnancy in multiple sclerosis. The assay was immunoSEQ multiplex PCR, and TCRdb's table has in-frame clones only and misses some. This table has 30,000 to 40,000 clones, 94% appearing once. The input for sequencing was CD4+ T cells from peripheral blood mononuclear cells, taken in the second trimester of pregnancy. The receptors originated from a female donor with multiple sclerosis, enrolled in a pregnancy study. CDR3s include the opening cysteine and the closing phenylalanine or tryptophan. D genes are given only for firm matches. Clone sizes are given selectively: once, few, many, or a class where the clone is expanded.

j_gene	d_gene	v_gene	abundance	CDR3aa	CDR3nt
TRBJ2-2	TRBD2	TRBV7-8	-	CASPGVAGALSHTGELFF	TGTGCCAGCCCCGGGGTAGCGGGAGCCCTCTCTCACACCGGGGAGCTGTTTTTT
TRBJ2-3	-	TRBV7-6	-	CASSLEPQAAVTDTQYF	TGTGCCAGCAGCTTAGAGCCCCAGGCAGCGGTCACAGATACGCAGTATTTT
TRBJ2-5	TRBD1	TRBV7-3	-	CASSLQPTGSGETQYF	TGTGCCAGCAGCCTACAGCCGACAGGGTCTGGGGAGACCCAGTACTTC
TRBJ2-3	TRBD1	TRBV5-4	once	CASSWDRGPSDTQYF	TGTGCCAGCAGCTGGGACAGGGGGCCCTCAGATACGCAGTATTTT
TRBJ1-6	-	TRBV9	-	CASSAAGRGNSPLHF	TGTGCCAGCAGCGCCGCGGGACGGGGCAATTCACCCCTCCACTTT
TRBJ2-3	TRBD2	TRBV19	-	CASSTTSGSLTSTDTQYF	TGTGCCAGTAGTACTACTAGCGGGTCACTCACTAGCACAGATACGCAGTATTTT
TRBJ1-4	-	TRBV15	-	CATSRSNEKLFF	TGTGCCACCAGCAGGTCAAATGAAAAACTGTTTTTT
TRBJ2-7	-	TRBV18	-	CASSGGSYEQYF	TGTGCCAGCTCCGGGGGCTCCTACGAGCAGTACTTC
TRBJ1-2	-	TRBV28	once	CASSFTARYGYTF	TGTGCCAGCAGTTTTACAGCTCGCTATGGCTACACCTTC
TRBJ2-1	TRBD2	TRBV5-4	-	CASSLASGRVYNEQFF	TGTGCCAGCAGCTTGGCTAGCGGGAGGGTTTACAATGAGCAGTTCTTC
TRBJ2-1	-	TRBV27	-	CASSNRDSNEQFF	TGTGCCAGCAGTAACCGGGACTCCAATGAGCAGTTCTTC
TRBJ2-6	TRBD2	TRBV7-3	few	CASSQSGGSGANVLTF	TGTGCCAGCAGCCAATCGGGGGGTTCTGGGGCCAACGTCCTGACTTTC
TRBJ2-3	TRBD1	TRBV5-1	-	CASSRDRGKADTQYF	TGCGCCAGCAGCCGGGACAGGGGAAAGGCAGATACGCAGTATTTT
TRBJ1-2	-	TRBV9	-	CASSGRTGIGYGYTF	TGTGCCAGCAGCGGACGAACAGGGATCGGGTATGGCTACACCTTC